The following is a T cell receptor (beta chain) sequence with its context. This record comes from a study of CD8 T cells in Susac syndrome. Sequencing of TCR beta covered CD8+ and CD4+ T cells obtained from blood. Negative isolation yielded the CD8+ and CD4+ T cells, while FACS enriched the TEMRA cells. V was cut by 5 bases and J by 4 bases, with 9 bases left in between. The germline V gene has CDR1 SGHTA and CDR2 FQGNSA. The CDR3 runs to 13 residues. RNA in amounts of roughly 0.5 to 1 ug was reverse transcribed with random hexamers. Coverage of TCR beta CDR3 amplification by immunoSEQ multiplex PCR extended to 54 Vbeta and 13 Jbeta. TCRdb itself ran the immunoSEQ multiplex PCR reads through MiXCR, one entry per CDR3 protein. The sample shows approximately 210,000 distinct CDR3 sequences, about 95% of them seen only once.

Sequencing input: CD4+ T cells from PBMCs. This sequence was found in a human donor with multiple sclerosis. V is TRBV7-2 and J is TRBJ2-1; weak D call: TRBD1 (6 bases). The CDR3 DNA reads TGTGCCAGCAGCGATGGGACATACAATGAGCAGTTCTTC. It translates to CASSDGTYNEQFF.